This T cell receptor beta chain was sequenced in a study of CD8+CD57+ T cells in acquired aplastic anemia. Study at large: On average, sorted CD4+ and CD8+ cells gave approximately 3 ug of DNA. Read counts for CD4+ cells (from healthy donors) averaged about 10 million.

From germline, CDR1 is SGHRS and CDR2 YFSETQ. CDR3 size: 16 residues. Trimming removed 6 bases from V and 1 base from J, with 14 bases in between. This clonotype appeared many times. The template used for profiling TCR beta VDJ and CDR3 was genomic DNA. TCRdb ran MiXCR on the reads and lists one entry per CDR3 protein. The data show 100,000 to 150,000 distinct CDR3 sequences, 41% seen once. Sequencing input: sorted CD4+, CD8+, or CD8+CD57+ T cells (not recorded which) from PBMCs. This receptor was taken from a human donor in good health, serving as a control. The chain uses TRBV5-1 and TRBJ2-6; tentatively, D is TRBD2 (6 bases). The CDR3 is CASTWSGGSGANVLTF. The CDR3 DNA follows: TGCGCCAGCACCTGGAGTGGGGGGTCTGGGGCCAACGTCCTGACTTTC.